This T cell receptor (beta chain) derives from a study of T cell responses to AZD1222 COVID-19 vaccine. V shed 4 bases and J shed 1 base, with 14 bases lying between them. Germline lookup yields CDR1 SGHRS and CDR2 YFSETQ. CDR3 size: 16 residues. The table came from immunoSEQ multiplex PCR; TCRdb's copy has only in-frame clones and leaves some out. The table has some 120,000 clones, over 70% seen once. The material sequenced was peripheral blood, taken on day 0 of AZD1222 vaccination. This TCR was sampled from an adult in good health. This chain links TRBV5-1 with TRBJ1-4, with a tentative D call TRBD1 (6 bases). CDR3 sequence (DNA): TGCGCCAGCAGCACTGGACAGAGTGTAACTAATGAAAAACTGTTTTTT. Translated: CASSTGQSVTNEKLFF.